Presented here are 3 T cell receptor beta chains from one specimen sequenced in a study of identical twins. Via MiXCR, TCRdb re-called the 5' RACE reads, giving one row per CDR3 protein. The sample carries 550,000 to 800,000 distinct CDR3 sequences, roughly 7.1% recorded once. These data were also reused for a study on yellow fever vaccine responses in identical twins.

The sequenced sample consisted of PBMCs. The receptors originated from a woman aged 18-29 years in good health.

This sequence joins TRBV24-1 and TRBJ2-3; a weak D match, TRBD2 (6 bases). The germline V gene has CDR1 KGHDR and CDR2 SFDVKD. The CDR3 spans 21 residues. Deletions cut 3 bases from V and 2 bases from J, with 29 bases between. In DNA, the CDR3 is TGTGCCACCAGTGATACTTATTCCGGCAGGGAGGCCCGGGTTTCCACAGATACGCAGTATTTT. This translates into CATSDTYSGREARVSTDTQYF.

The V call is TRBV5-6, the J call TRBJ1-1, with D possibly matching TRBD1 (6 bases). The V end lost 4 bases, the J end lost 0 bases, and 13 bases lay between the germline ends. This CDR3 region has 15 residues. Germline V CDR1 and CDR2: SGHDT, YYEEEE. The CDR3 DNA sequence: TGTGCCAGCAGCGCGACACAGGGAATGAACACTGAAGCTTTCTTT. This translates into CASSATQGMNTEAFF.

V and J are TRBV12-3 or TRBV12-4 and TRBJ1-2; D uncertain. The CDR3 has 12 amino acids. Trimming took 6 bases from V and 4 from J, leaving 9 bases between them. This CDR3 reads CASSRASYGYTF. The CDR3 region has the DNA TGTGCCAGCAGCCGGGCCAGCTATGGCTACACCTTC.